One and the same sample provided the 13 T cell receptor beta chains below, sequenced in a study of cytomegalovirus exposure and HLA in healthy donors. 13 Jbeta primers and 60 Vbeta primers were used for the PCR. Generated by immunoSEQ multiplex PCR, the TCRdb table keeps only in-frame clones and is missing some. The sample includes some 140,000 clones, over 65% of them seen just once. The sample consisted of PBMCs. The receptors stem from a man aged 40-49 years in good health and CMV-seronegative.

The sample holds one count of this clone. The genes are TRBV6-5 and TRBJ1-1; D is unresolved. Germline V gene lookup returns CDR1 MNHEY and CDR2 SVGAGI. The V end lost 1 base, the J end lost 4 bases, and 13 bases lay between the germline ends. CDR3 size: 15 residues. The DNA for the CDR3 is TGTGCCAGCAGTTACTATGGAGGGAGAGGCACTGAAGCTTTCTTT. Protein sequence: CASSYYGGRGTEAFF.

This clone was seen once. This rearrangement joins TRBV19 to TRBJ2-2; 13 bases fit TRBD2. Germline-derived CDR1 and CDR2 are LNHDA and SQIVND (reference sequence). CDR3 size: 17 residues. V was pared by 2 bases and J by 4 bases, with 4 bases of the junction left unmatched. The CDR3 spells CASSITLAGGFTGELFF. As DNA, the CDR3 is TGTGCCAGTAGTATAACACTAGCGGGAGGGTTCACCGGGGAGCTGTTTTTT. Supplemented by reference TRBV19 and TRBJ2-2, the full variable domain reads DGGITQSPKYLFRKEGQNVTLSCEQNLNHDAMYWYRQDPGQGLRLIYYSQIVNDFQKGDIAEGYSVSREKKESFPLTVTSAQKNPTAFYLCASSITLAGGFTGELFFGEGSRLTVL.

The chain joins TRBV11-2 to TRBJ2-1; 12 nucleotides line up with TRBD1. The CDR3 is made up of 17 amino acids. The germline gives CDR1 SGHAT, CDR2 FQNNGV. The ends lost 6 bases at V and 1 base at J; junction bases unmatched: 7. The CDR3, as DNA: TGTGCCAGCAGTCAAGCGGGACAGGGGGCTTCCTACAATGAGCAGTTCTTC. Translated: CASSQAGQGASYNEQFF.

This clone showed up just a few times. This chain uses TRBV7-6 with TRBJ2-7, with 15 bases aligning to TRBD2. Germline-derived CDR1 and CDR2 are SGHVS and FNYEAQ. V lost 5 bases, J lost 4 bases, and 9 bases stayed unmatched. CDR3 size: 17 residues. This CDR3 is CASSPGLAGGFGYEQYF. The CDR3 nucleotides are TGTGCCAGCAGCCCGGGACTAGCGGGGGGTTTTGGTTACGAGCAGTACTTC.

The CDR3 sequence: CASSLARVPYEQYF. The CDR3 coding sequence is TGTGCCAGCAGCTTAGCCAGGGTTCCCTACGAGCAGTACTTC. The chain combines TRBV7-9 with TRBJ2-7; a possible D gene is TRBD1 (5 bases). Trimming took 0 bases from V and 2 from J, leaving 8 bases between them. The CDR3 totals 14 residues. Germline V gene data show CDR1 as SEHNR and CDR2 as FQNEAQ (reference sequence).

CDR3 in DNA: TGTGCCAGTAGTTTGGGACTAGCGGGACTTCAAGAGACCCAGTACTTC. This codes for CASSLGLAGLQETQYF. V is TRBV19 and J is TRBJ2-5; 13 positions agree with TRBD2. There are 16 residues in the CDR3. The V gene end was trimmed by 5 bases and the J gene end by 2 bases; junction bases not matched to a gene: 5. Looked up from germline, CDR1 is LNHDA and CDR2 is SQIVND (reference sequence).

The rearrangement links TRBV27 to TRBJ2-5; 9 bases map to TRBD1. The J call may be incorrect, as the DNA end agrees better with TRBJ2-7. The CDR3 spans 14 residues. Per the germline V gene, CDR1 is MNHEY and CDR2 is SMNVEV (reference sequence). The CDR3 here is CATKRDRDHYEQYF. CDR3 sequence (DNA): TGTGCCACTAAACGGGACAGGGACCACTACGAGCAGTACTTC.

The chain carries TRBV30 and TRBJ1-2, with 11 bases matching TRBD1. With V trimmed by 3 bases and J by 7 bases, 1 base remained unmatched. The CDR3 has 12 amino acids. The germline gives CDR1 GTSNPN, CDR2 SVGIG (reference sequence). CDR3 coding DNA: TGTGCCTGGAGGGACAGGGGGCCTGGCTACACCTTC. Protein sequence: CAWRDRGPGYTF.

The gene calls are TRBV7-2 and TRBJ2-7, with D unclear. Trimming pared 5 bases from V and 4 bases from J, leaving 9 bases between. CDR1 is SGHTA, CDR2 FQGNSA, per germline. The CDR3 runs to 12 residues. CDR3 nucleotides: TGTGCCAGCAGCCAAAACAGTTACGAGCAGTACTTC. Its translation is CASSQNSYEQYF.

This CDR3 reads CASSSTGILEAFF. The CDR3 coding sequence is TGTGCCAGCAGTTCGACAGGAATCCTTGAAGCTTTCTTT. This chain links TRBV27 with TRBJ1-1; tentatively, D is TRBD1 (6 bases). The CDR3 has 13 residues. The V end lost 4 bases, the J end lost 7 bases, and 13 bases lay between the germline ends. In germline, CDR1 is MNHEY, CDR2 SMNVEV (reference sequence).

The chain couples TRBV27 to TRBJ2-2; 8 bases are shared with TRBD2. Trimming cost V 5 bases and J 5 bases; bases outside gene matches: 16. The V gene's germline CDR1 is MNHEY and CDR2 SMNVEV (reference sequence). CDR3 size: 18 residues. The CDR3 loop is CASSQLAGIPQGTGELFF. The CDR3, as DNA: TGTGCCAGCAGTCAATTAGCGGGGATTCCACAGGGAACCGGGGAGCTGTTTTTT.

This chain joins TRBV30 and TRBJ1-4; D is perhaps TRBD1 (5 bases). The germline V gene encodes CDR1 GTSNPN and CDR2 SVGIG (reference sequence). This CDR3 comprises 13 residues. The V gene lost 6 bases and the J gene lost 0 bases, with 8 bases spanning the gap. The CDR3 loop reads CACPGTTNEKLFF. CDR3 sequence (DNA): TGTGCCTGTCCAGGGACAACTAATGAAAAACTGTTTTTT.

CDR3 sequence (DNA): TGTGCCAGCACGTTGAGGACTAGCGGGGGGAATCCCTCGGCTAATGAGCAGTTCTTC. Its protein product is CASTLRTSGGNPSANEQFF. This chain connects TRBV5-6 to TRBJ2-1; 14 bases map to TRBD2. The CDR3 extends over 19 amino acids. The germline CDR1 and CDR2 sequences are SGHDT and YYEEEE. V shed 6 bases and J 7 bases; nucleotides not matched to a gene: 18.